The 19 T cell receptor beta chains presented below share a single source sample, sequenced in a study of blood T cells in healthy people across ages. Through a sample-barcoded 5' primer and a J-beta primer mix, a second PCR was run for roughly 6 to 11 cycles. TCRdb re-analysed the 5' RACE reads in MiXCR, keeping a single row per CDR3 protein. The repertoire consists of over 750,000 distinct CDR3 sequences, with approximately 25% occurring once and the leading ten covering more than 8%. These data also featured in a second study, about T cells of mothers and their children.

Sequenced material: blood. All receptors derive from a boy aged 5-17 years in good health.

This clonotype was counted between two and nine times. V is TRBV20-1 and J is TRBJ2-1, with D perhaps TRBD1 (7 bases). Germline V gives CDR1 DFQATT, CDR2 SNEGSKA (reference sequence). The ends were cut back, 0 bases at V and 8 bases at J, with 11 bases in the middle. This CDR3 is built from 13 residues. CDR3 residues: CSARDGGGYEQFF. The CDR3 DNA reads TGCAGTGCTAGAGATGGAGGGGGCTATGAGCAGTTCTTC.

The rearrangement joins TRBV7-2 to TRBJ1-2; D might be TRBD1 (5 bases). Trimming took off 3 bases at V and 8 bases at J, with 13 bases between the two ends. This CDR3 comprises 13 residues. The germline V gene has CDR1 SGHTA and CDR2 FQGNSA. The CDR3 is CASSFGEGMGYTF. DNA of the CDR3: TGTGCCAGCAGCTTTGGGGAGGGGATGGGCTACACCTTC.

The chain has TRBV20-1 and TRBJ1-5, with D unclear. The V end lost 1 base, the J end lost 0 bases, and 7 bases lay between the germline ends. The CDR3 has 14 residues. CDR1 and CDR2 from the germline V gene are DFQATT and SNEGSKA (reference sequence). The CDR3 region is CSARGDDSNQPQHF. The CDR3, as DNA: TGCAGTGCTAGAGGTGATGATAGCAATCAGCCCCAGCATTTT.

The sample holds a few counts of this clonotype. The V gene is TRBV9, the J gene TRBJ2-5, with a possible D match to TRBD1 (5 bases). Near its end, the DNA agrees better with TRBJ2-7, so the J call may be wrong. From germline, CDR1 is SGDLS and CDR2 YYNGEE. The CDR3 has 14 residues. Written as DNA, the CDR3 is TGTGCCAGCAGCGTAGCCCCAGGGACCTACGAGCAGTACTTC. It encodes CASSVAPGTYEQYF.

The chain links TRBV12-3 or TRBV12-4 to TRBJ2-1; D may be TRBD1 (5 bases). Trimming stripped 5 bases from V and 6 bases from J, with 14 bases between. This CDR3 has 14 amino acids. DNA of the CDR3: TGTGCCAGCAGTCCTTGGGGCCAACCCAATGAGCAGTTCTTC. This codes for CASSPWGQPNEQFF.

The sample holds a few counts of this clonotype. The rearrangement joins TRBV28 to TRBJ2-1; 11 nucleotides line up with TRBD2. The trim removed 6 bases at V and 0 bases at J, leaving 10 bases unmatched. The CDR3 sequence is 18 residues long. CDR1 is MDHEN and CDR2 is SYDVKM in the germline V gene. CDR3 sequence (DNA): TGTGCCAGCAGCGTTAGCGGGAGGGGGAAAAGCTCCTACAATGAGCAGTTCTTC. Protein product: CASSVSGRGKSSYNEQFF.

This clonotype has only a few counts. The J gene is TRBJ2-1, the V gene TRBV7-9; D is perhaps TRBD1 (6 bases). The CDR3 is 15 amino acids. The V gene lost 1 base and the J gene lost 7 bases, with 14 bases spanning the gap. Germline V gene data show CDR1 as SEHNR and CDR2 as FQNEAQ (reference sequence). The CDR3 nucleotides are TGTGCCAGCAGCTTAGGACAGGCCAACTGGAATGAGCAGTTCTTC. Its translation: CASSLGQANWNEQFF. Variable domain in full (rest from reference TRBV7-9 and TRBJ2-1): DTGVSQNPRHKITKRGQNVTFRCDPISEHNRLYWYRQTLGQGPEFLTYFQNEAQLEKSRLLSDRFSAERPKGSFSTLEIQRTEQGDSAMYLCASSLGQANWNEQFFGPGTRLTVL.

This clonotype was seen only a few times. V usage is TRBV9 and J usage is TRBJ2-1; 8 bases align to TRBD2. CDR1 is SGDLS, CDR2 YYNGEE, per germline. After removal of 0 bases from V and 4 bases from J, the junction contained 3 bases not matched to a gene. The CDR3 covers 15 residues. The CDR3 DNA follows: TGTGCCAGCAGCGTAGGGACTAGCTTGTACAATGAGCAGTTCTTC. It encodes CASSVGTSLYNEQFF.

The genes are TRBV6-1 and TRBJ2-5; weak D call: TRBD2 (6 bases). The DNA end is a closer match to TRBJ2-1, so the J assignment may be wrong. The germline gives CDR1 MNHNS, CDR2 SASEGT. The CDR3 loop spans 13 amino acids. The CDR3 bases are TGTGCCAGCATCCTCGCGGAGGGCGGGGAGCAGTTCTTC. Residues: CASILAEGGEQFF.

V usage is TRBV7-9 and J usage is TRBJ2-3; 7 bases map to TRBD2. J gave up 0 bases and V 5 bases, and 11 bases lay outside the gene matches. Looked up from germline, CDR1 is SEHNR and CDR2 is FQNEAQ (reference sequence). This CDR3 has 17 amino acids. CDR3 nucleotide sequence: TGTGCCAGCAGCACAAGGATAGGTAGCGGGAGCACAGATACGCAGTATTTT. Protein sequence: CASSTRIGSGSTDTQYF.

The DNA for the CDR3 is TGTGCCAGCAGGCCCGGAGTAGCGCCGATTCAGTACTTC. Encoded protein: CASRPGVAPIQYF. The J gene is TRBJ2-4, the V gene TRBV6-2 or TRBV6-3, with D possibly being TRBD2 (5 bases). This CDR3 is built from 13 residues. V lost 6 bases and J lost 10, with 16 bases in between. From germline, CDR1 is MNHEY and CDR2 SVGEGT.

The chain employs TRBV29-1 and TRBJ2-7; 7 bases agree with TRBD2. The CDR3 runs 13 residues. CDR1 and CDR2 from the germline V gene are SQVTM and ANQGSEA. Trimming removed 6 bases from V and 3 bases from J; junction bases left unmatched: 8. The CDR3 bases are TGCAGCGTCAATCACGGGGGGAGCTACGAGCAGTACTTC. This gives the protein CSVNHGGSYEQYF.

The chain uses TRBV15 and TRBJ2-1, with D tentatively TRBD2 (5 bases). V shed 5 bases and J shed 7 bases, with 18 bases lying between them. The CDR3 has 15 amino acids. CDR1 and CDR2 from the germline V gene are LNHNV and YYDKDF (reference sequence). The CDR3 DNA reads as TGTGCCACCAGCCCGAGGAGGCAGACGATGAATGAGCAGTTCTTC. Its protein product is CATSPRRQTMNEQFF.

This chain joins TRBV20-1 and TRBJ2-7; tentative D call: TRBD2 (6 bases). Germline CDR1 reads DFQATT; CDR2 reads SNEGSKA (reference sequence). CDR3 length: 15 residues. Trimming took off 6 bases at V and 0 bases at J, with 18 bases between the two ends. CDR3 nucleotide sequence: TGCAGTGCCGTACCGGGACTGCAATACTCCTACGAGCAGTACTTC. Amino acid sequence: CSAVPGLQYSYEQYF.

Details on this clonotype: Germline is not matched at one junction end, which may reflect a read error. This chain links TRBV6-6 with TRBJ1-4; tentatively, D is TRBD1 (6 bases). CDR3 length: 14 amino acids. Germline V gene data show CDR1 as MNHNY and CDR2 as SVGAGI (reference sequence). The CDR3 region is CASSLDSGGEILFF. The CDR3 bases are TGTGCCAGCAGTCTGGACAGTGGCGGTGAAATACTGTTTTTT.

CDR3 DNA sequence: TGTGCCAGCAGTTTTGAGCGGGCCACAGATACGCAGTATTTT. Translation: CASSFERATDTQYF. This chain joins TRBV28 and TRBJ2-3, with D maybe TRBD2 (6 bases). CDR1 is MDHEN, CDR2 SYDVKM, per germline. The CDR3 consists of 14 residues. V was shortened by 3 bases and J by 2 bases, with 9 bases between the two germline ends.

V gene TRBV28 combines with J gene TRBJ2-7, with unresolved D. CDR1 is MDHEN, CDR2 SYDVKM, per germline. The CDR3 covers 12 residues. Trimming removed 2 bases at V and 12 bases at J, with 14 bases between. The CDR3 DNA sequence: TGTGCCAGCAGTTTAAGGCCAGCAAGTCTGTACTTC. Its protein is CASSLRPASLYF.

The CDR3 protein is CASSERDRGLSRSGANVLTF. CDR3 coding DNA: TGTGCCAGCAGTGAGCGGGACAGGGGGCTCTCACGCTCTGGGGCCAACGTCCTGACTTTC. The chain is built from TRBV25-1 and TRBJ2-6, with 12 bases fitting TRBD1. Germline CDR1 MGHDK, CDR2 SYGVNS. CDR3 length equals 20 residues. Unmatched junction bases numbered 9, after V lost 3 bases and J lost 0 bases.

The chain recombines TRBV3-1 with TRBJ1-1; D is unclear. Germline V gene sequence: CDR1 LGHDT, CDR2 YNNKEL (reference sequence). The V gene lost 0 bases and the J gene lost 0 bases, with 8 bases spanning the gap. The CDR3 has 15 residues. CDR3 nucleotides: TGTGCCAGCAGCCAAGATGAGGGTATGAACACTGAAGCTTTCTTT. This encodes CASSQDEGMNTEAFF.